This T cell receptor (beta chain) was recorded in a study of memory CD4+ T cells and cytomegalovirus serostatus. The sort gate was single viable CD3+CD4+CD8-CD45RO+ cells for memory CD4+ T cells. Per the germline V gene, CDR1 is GTSNPN and CDR2 is SVGIG (reference sequence). There are 13 residues in the CDR3. Trimming at V came to 1 base and at J to 4 bases, leaving 0 bases not matched to a gene. Turning to this clone: Antigen: not known.

Overall study results and limits: CMV serostatus prediction reached median AUC about 0.95, or 0.9 with US-trained model.

Produced via immunoSEQ multiplex PCR; TCRdb's table is partial and in-frame only. The sample gives approximately 46,000 clones, roughly 80% of which show up once; about 0.6% is in the top ten. The sequence was collected from an adult in good health and CMV-seronegative. The specimen was memory CD4+ T cells from blood. This sequence joins TRBV30 and TRBJ1-5, with 8 positions matching TRBD1. CDR3 protein: CAWSDRGNQPQHF. The CDR3 DNA follows: TGTGCCTGGAGTGACAGGGGGAATCAGCCCCAGCATTTT.